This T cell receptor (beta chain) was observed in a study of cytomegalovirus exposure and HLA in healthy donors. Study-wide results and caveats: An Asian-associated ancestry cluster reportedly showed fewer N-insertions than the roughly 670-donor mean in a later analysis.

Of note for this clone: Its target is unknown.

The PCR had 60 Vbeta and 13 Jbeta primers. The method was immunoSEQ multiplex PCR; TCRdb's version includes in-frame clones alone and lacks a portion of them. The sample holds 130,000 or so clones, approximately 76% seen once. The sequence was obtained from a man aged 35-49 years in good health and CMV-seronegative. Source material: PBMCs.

CDR3 region: CASSPPGGAGISYEQYF. The CDR3 DNA is TGTGCCAGCAGTCCCCCGGGGGGCGCAGGTATCTCCTACGAGCAGTACTTC. J is TRBJ2-7 and V is TRBV27, with a tentative D call TRBD2 (7 bases). V lost 5 bases to trimming and J lost 0 bases, with 20 bases between them. Germline lookup yields CDR1 MNHEY and CDR2 SMNVEV (reference sequence). CDR3 size: 17 residues.